The entry that follows covers one T cell receptor beta chain sequence. The record originates from a study of blood T cell repertoires in COVID-19. Study as a whole: COVID-19 samples collected from the United States, Italy and Spain covered acute and convalescent phases. T cells, B-cell-depleted T cells, or PBMCs supplied cDNA or gDNA.

Per the study methods: Estimation of nucleated cell counts relied on the amplification of reference gene primers. Sequencing used immunoSEQ multiplex PCR; TCRdb keeps in-frame clones, though not all of them. For V, J and clone size, that table is used; D and trimming come from the DNA. Here the sample spans roughly 130,000 clones, 84% being singletons. The V end lost 4 bases, the J end lost 13 bases, and 16 bases lay between the germline ends. The CDR3 loop spans 12 amino acids. Germline V gene sequence: CDR1 SGHVS, CDR2 FQNEAQ. The specimen was peripheral blood. The sequence derives from a woman aged 25 to 39 who had recovered from COVID-19. The V and J genes are TRBV7-8 and TRBJ1-1, with a tentative D call TRBD1 (5 bases). This CDR3 is CASSSGVLNSFF. CDR3 DNA sequence: TGTGCCAGCAGCTCGGGGGTTCTGAATAGTTTCTTT.